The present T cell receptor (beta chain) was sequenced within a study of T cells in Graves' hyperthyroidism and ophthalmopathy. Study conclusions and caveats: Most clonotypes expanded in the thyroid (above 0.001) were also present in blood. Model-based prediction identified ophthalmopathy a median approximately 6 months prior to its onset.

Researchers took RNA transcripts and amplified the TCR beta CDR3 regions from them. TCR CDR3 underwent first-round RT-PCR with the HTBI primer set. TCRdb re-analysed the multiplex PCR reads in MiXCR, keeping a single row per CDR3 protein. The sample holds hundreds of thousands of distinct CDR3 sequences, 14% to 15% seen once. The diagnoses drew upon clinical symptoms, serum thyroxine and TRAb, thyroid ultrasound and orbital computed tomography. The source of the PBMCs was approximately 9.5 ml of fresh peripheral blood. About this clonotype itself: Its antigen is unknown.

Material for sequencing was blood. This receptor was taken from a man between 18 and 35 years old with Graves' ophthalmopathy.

Here the CDR3 DNA reads TGCGCCAGCAGCCGTGACAGGGGGGCAACCTACGAGCAGTACTTC. The encoded protein is CASSRDRGATYEQYF. The chain uses TRBV4-1 and TRBJ2-7; 9 bases map to TRBD1. The CDR3 is 15 residues long. V gave up 4 bases and J gave up 2 bases; unmatched junction bases: 6. CDR1 MGHRA and CDR2 YSYEKL come from the germline V gene.